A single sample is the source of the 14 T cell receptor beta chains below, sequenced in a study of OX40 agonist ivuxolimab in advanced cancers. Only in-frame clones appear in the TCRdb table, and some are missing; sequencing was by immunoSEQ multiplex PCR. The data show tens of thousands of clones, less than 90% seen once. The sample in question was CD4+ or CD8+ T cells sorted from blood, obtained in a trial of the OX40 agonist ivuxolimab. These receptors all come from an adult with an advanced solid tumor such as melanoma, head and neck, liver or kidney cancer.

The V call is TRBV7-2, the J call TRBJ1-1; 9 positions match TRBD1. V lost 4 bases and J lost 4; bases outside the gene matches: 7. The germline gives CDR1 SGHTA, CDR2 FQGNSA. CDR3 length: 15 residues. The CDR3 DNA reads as TGTGCCAGCAGCTCCCGGACAGGGGAGGTCACTGAAGCTTTCTTT. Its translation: CASSSRTGEVTEAFF.

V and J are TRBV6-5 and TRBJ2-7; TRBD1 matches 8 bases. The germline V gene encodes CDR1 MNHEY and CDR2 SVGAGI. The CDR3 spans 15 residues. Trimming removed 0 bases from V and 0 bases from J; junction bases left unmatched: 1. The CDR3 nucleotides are TGTGCCAGCAGTTACTCTGGGACAGGCTCCTACGAGCAGTACTTC. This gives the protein CASSYSGTGSYEQYF.

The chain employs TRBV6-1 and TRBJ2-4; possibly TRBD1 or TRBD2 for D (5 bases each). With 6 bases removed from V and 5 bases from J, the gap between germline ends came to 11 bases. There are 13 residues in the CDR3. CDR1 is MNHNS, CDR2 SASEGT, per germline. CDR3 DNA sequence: TGTGCCAGCAGGGGGGACGGACAAAACATTCAGTACTTC. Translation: CASRGDGQNIQYF.

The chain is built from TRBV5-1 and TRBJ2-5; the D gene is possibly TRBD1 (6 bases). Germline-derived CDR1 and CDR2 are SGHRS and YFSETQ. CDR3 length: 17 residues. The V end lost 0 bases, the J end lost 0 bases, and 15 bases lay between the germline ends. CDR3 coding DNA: TGCGCCAGCAGCTTGGTAGGTGCCAGGGGATACCAAGAGACCCAGTACTTC. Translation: CASSLVGARGYQETQYF.

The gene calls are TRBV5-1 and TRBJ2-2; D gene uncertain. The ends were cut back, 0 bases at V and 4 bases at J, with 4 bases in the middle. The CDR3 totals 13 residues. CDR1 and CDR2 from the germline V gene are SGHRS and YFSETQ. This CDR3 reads CASSLDSTGELFF. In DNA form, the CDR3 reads TGCGCCAGCAGCTTGGACAGCACCGGGGAGCTGTTTTTT.

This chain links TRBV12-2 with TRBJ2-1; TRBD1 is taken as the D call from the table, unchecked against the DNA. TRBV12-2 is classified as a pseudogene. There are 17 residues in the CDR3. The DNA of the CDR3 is TGTGCAAGTCGCTTAGGTCCGGGACAGGGTTTCCACAATGAGCAGTTCTTC. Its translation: CASRLGPGQGFHNEQFF.

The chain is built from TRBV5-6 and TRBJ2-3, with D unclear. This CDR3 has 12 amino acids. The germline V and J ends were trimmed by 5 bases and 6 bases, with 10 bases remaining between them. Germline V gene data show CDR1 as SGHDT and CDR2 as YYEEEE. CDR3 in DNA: TGTGCCAGCAGTAGCAGGCCGGATACGCAGTATTTT. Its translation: CASSSRPDTQYF.

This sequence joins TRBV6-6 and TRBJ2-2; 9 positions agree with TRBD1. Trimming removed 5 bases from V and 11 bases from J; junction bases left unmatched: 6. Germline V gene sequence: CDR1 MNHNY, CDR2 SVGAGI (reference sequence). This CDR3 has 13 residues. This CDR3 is CASSPGTGNELFF. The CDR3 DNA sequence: TGTGCCAGCAGTCCCGGGACAGGGAATGAGCTGTTTTTT.

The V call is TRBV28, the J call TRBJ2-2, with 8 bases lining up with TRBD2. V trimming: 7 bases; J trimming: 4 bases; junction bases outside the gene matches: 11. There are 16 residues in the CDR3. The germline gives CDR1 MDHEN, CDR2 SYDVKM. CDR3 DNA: TGTGCCAGCATCCTTAGCGGGACTCACATCACCGGGGAGCTGTTTTTT. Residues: CASILSGTHITGELFF.

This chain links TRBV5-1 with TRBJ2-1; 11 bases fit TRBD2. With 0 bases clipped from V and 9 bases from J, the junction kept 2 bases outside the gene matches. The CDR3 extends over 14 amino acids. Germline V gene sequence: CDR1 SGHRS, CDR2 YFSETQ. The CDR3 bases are TGCGCCAGCAGCTTGGCTAGCGGGGGGTCTGAGCAGTTCTTC. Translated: CASSLASGGSEQFF.

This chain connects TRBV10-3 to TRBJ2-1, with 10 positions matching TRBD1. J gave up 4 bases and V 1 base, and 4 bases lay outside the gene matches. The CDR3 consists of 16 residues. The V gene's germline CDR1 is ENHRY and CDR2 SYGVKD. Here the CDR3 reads CAISELGQGVYNEQFF. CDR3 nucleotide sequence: TGTGCCATCAGTGAGTTAGGACAGGGGGTGTACAATGAGCAGTTCTTC.

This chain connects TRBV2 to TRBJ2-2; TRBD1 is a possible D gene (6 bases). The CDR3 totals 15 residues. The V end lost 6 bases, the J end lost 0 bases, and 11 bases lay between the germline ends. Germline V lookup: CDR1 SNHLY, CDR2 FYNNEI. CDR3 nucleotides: TGTGCCAGCAGCCTACAGGGTGCGAACACCGGGGAGCTGTTTTTT. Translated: CASSLQGANTGELFF.

The CDR3 coding sequence is TGCGCCAGCAGCTTGGGTGACTTTACAGATACGCAGTATTTT. This gives the protein CASSLGDFTDTQYF. The chain employs TRBV5-1 and TRBJ2-3; D is unresolved. V was trimmed by 0 bases and J by 3 bases, leaving 8 bases between them. Germline loops: CDR1 SGHRS, CDR2 YFSETQ. The CDR3 consists of 14 residues.

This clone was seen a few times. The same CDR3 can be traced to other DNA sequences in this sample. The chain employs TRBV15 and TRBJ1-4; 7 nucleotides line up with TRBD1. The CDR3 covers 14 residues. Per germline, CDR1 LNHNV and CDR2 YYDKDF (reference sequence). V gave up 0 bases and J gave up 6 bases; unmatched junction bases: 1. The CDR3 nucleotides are TGTGCCACCAGCAGAGATCAGGGGGATGAAAAACTGTTTTTT. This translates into CATSRDQGDEKLFF.